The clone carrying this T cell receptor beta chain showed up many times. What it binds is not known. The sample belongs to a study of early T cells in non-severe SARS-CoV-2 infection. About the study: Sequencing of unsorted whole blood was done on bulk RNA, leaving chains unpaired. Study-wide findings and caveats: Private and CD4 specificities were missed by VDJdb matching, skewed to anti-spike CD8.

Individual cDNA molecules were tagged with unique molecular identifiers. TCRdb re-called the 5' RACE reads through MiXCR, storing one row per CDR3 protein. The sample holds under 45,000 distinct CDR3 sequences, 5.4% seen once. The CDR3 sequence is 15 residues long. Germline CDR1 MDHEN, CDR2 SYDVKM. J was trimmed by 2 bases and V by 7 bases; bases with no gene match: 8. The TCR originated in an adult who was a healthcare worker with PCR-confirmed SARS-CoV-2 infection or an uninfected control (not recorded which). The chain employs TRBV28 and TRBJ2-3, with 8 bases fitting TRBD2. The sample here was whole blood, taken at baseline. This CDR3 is CASTRRGEVTDTQYF. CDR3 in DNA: TGTGCCAGCACCAGGCGGGGGGAAGTCACAGATACGCAGTATTTT.